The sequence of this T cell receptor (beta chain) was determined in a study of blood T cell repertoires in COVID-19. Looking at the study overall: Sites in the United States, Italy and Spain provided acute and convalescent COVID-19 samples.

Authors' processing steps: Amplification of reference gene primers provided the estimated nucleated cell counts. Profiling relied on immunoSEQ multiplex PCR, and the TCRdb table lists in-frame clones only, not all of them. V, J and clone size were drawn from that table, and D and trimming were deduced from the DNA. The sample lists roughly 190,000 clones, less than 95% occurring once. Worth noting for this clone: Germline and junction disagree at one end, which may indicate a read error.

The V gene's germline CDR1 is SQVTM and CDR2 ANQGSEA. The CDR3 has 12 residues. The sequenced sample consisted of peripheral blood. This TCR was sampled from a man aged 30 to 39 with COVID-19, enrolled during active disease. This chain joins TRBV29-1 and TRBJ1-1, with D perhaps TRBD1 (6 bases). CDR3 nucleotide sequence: TGCAGCGTGGAAGGACAGAGCACTGAAGCTTTCTTT. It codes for CSVEGQSTEAFF.